A selection of T cell receptor beta chains follows, all from one sample in a study of blood T cell repertoires in COVID-19. TCRdb keeps only in-frame clones here, not all; method: immunoSEQ multiplex PCR. The repertoire has some 430,000 clones, around 90% of them found once; the top ten carry more than 0.55%. Sample: PBMCs or T cells enriched from blood (not recorded which). The receptors here all came from a man between 18 and 35 years old who had recovered from COVID-19. CDR3s include the opening cysteine and the closing phenylalanine or tryptophan. A D gene is named only where the DNA matches it firmly. Size tells how often a clone was seen (once, few, many) or the class of an expanded clone, and some rows leave it out.

size	D	J	V	DNA	CDR3
.	.	TRBJ1-6	TRBV7-8	TGTGCCAGCAGCTCCGGGGTGAATTCACCCCTCCACTTT	CASSSGVNSPLHF
.	TRBD1	TRBJ1-1	TRBV5-8	TGTTCCTACCCCGGGACAGGGGGCGCCCGGACTGAAGCTTTCTTT	CSYPGTGGARTEAFF
once	.	TRBJ2-2	TRBV28	TGTGCCAGCACCCCCTCCTCCGGGTTCACCGGGGAGCTGTTTTTT	CASTPSSGFTGELFF
.	TRBD1	TRBJ1-1	TRBV6-5	TGTGCCAGCAGCCGGGGACAGGGCACTGAAGCTTTCTTT	CASSRGQGTEAFF
once	.	TRBJ1-2	TRBV12-3/TRBV12-4	TGTGCCAGCAGGGGGGACACCGCTTATGGCTACACCTTC	CASRGDTAYGYTF
.	TRBD2	TRBJ2-3	TRBV19	TGTGCCAGTAGTATAGACTCTCCGACTAGCGGGCTATTTGATACGCAGTATTTT	CASSIDSPTSGLFDTQYF
.	.	TRBJ1-5	TRBV28	TGTGCCAGCAGTTCGCTCATAGGGGATCAGCCCCAGCATTTT	CASSSLIGDQPQHF
once	.	TRBJ1-2	TRBV19	TGTGCCAGTTCCGCGGCGACCTTCTATGGCTACACCTTC	CASSAATFYGYTF
once	.	TRBJ1-1	TRBV4-2	TGTGCCAGCAGCCAAGGGGGAGGGATGTACACTGAAGCTTTCTTT	CASSQGGGMYTEAFF
.	TRBD2	TRBJ2-1	TRBV9	TGTGCCAGCAGCGCCTCTAGCGGGAGGGTCTACAATGAGCAGTTCTTC	CASSASSGRVYNEQFF
.	TRBD1	TRBJ1-5	TRBV2	TGTGCCAGCAGTGAGGGACAGTATAGCAATCAGCCCCAGCATTTT	CASSEGQYSNQPQHF
.	.	TRBJ2-5	TRBV6-5	TGTGCCAGCAGACTCAGGGTCGAGACCCAGTACTTC	CASRLRVETQYF
.	.	TRBJ1-1	TRBV7-3	TGTGCCAGCAGCTCGGGGGGACCTGAAGCTTTCTTT	CASSSGGPEAFF
.	TRBD2	TRBJ2-1	TRBV11-2	TGTGCCAGCAGCCTCCAGGGACTAGCGTTTTACAATGAGCAGTTCTTC	CASSLQGLAFYNEQFF
once	.	TRBJ1-5	TRBV7-8	TGTGCCAGCAGCTTCGGGGGTGACAATCAGCCCCAGCATTTT	CASSFGGDNQPQHF
.	TRBD2	TRBJ2-1	TRBV4-1	TGCGCCAGCAGCCAAGGGACTAGTTTTTCCTACAATGAGCAGTTCTTC	CASSQGTSFSYNEQFF
.	.	TRBJ1-4	TRBV28	TGTGCCAGCAGTTCCGGACAGCCCTATGAAAAACTGTTTTTT	CASSSGQPYEKLFF
.	TRBD1	TRBJ2-1	TRBV27	TGTGCCAGCAGTTTATTCGGGACAGGGATTCGCGAGCAGTTCTTC	CASSLFGTGIREQFF
.	TRBD2	TRBJ2-7	TRBV5-1	TGCGCCAGCAGCTTCGAAGCGGGAGGGCCTTACGAGCAGTACTTC	CASSFEAGGPYEQYF
.	.	TRBJ2-1	TRBV29-1	TGCAGCGTTAAAGACAGGCCCAGCTCCTACAATGAGCAGTTCTTC	CSVKDRPSSYNEQFF
once	TRBD1	TRBJ1-2	TRBV12-3/TRBV12-4	TGTGCCAGCAGCCCGGGGACAGAAGGTGGCTACACCTTC	CASSPGTEGGYTF
once	.	TRBJ1-1	TRBV5-4	TGTGCCAGCAGCTTGGCCGGGGACACTGAAGCTTTCTTT	CASSLAGDTEAFF
.	TRBD1	TRBJ2-1	TRBV9	TGTGCCAGCAGCCTTTACCCTCGCCAGGGGGACCATGAGCAGTTCTTC	CASSLYPRQGDHEQFF
.	.	TRBJ1-3	TRBV5-1	TGCGCCAGCAGCGCAGGAAGCTCTGGAAACACCATATATTTT	CASSAGSSGNTIYF
.	TRBD2	TRBJ2-7	TRBV7-2	TGTGCCAGCAGTCTCATCAGCGGGAAGACCTACGAGCAGTACTTC	CASSLISGKTYEQYF
.	.	TRBJ2-7	TRBV10-3	TGTGCCACCCGACATCCTACCTCCTACGAGCAGTACTTC	CATRHPTSYEQYF
.	.	TRBJ1-1	TRBV27	TGTGCCAGCAGTTTGGTCATTCCCTCCCCACCCAGTGAAGCTTTCTTT	CASSLVIPSPPSEAFF
.	.	TRBJ2-3	TRBV10-3	TGTGCCATCACCCAATCCCGCCCGGTAGGGGCAACGGCCGCAGATACGCAGTATTTT	CAITQSRPVGATAADTQYF
.	.	TRBJ1-2	TRBV4-2	TGTGCCAGCAGCCAAGTTTTGGGCCGTACTAACTATGGCTACACCTTC	CASSQVLGRTNYGYTF
.	.	TRBJ2-7	TRBV7-9	TGTGCCAGCAGTTTTACCGGGACACACTCCTACGAGCAGTACTTC	CASSFTGTHSYEQYF
.	.	TRBJ1-1	TRBV19	TGTGCCACTCTACAGGGGAACACTGAAGCTTTCTTT	CATLQGNTEAFF
.	.	TRBJ2-1	TRBV9	TGTGCCAGCAGCTCTGCGGGACTCAGGAACGGCAATGAGCAGTTCTTC	CASSSAGLRNGNEQFF
.	TRBD1	TRBJ1-5	TRBV12-5	TGTGCTAGTGGTCGGGACAGCGCTAGTCAGCCCCAGCATTTT	CASGRDSASQPQHF
.	.	TRBJ2-1	TRBV28	TGTGCCACCCGTCGGGGTTACAATGAGCAGTTCTTC	CATRRGYNEQFF
.	.	TRBJ2-1	TRBV19	TGTGCCAGTAGTATAACGGGGGGCGGTTACAATGAGCAGTTCTTC	CASSITGGGYNEQFF
.	.	TRBJ2-7	TRBV30	TGTGCCTGGAGTGACAGGGTAGCCTACGAGCAGTACTTC	CAWSDRVAYEQYF
.	.	TRBJ1-2	TRBV15	TGTGCCACCAGCAGAGGGGATACCAAGGGGAACTATGGCTACACCTTC	CATSRGDTKGNYGYTF
.	TRBD1	TRBJ1-3	TRBV2	TGTGCCAGCAGTCCTACCCGGGACAGGGTTGTCATGGGGGGAAACACCATATATTTT	CASSPTRDRVVMGGNTIYF
.	TRBD2	TRBJ2-1	TRBV28	TGTGCGATCGGGAGGAGCTCCTACAATGAGCAGTTCTTC	CAIGRSSYNEQFF
.	TRBD1	TRBJ2-7	TRBV2	TGTGCCAGCAGTTCGGACAGGAGCTACGAGCAGTACTTC	CASSSDRSYEQYF
.	.	TRBJ1-1	TRBV27	TGTGCCAGCAGACTACAAGAGAACACTGAAGCTTTCTTT	CASRLQENTEAFF
.	.	TRBJ1-1	TRBV6-5	TGTGCCAGCAGTTCGTTATCGGGGGGTCGAGTCGACGAGGCTTTCTTT	CASSSLSGGRVDEAFF
.	TRBD2	TRBJ2-1	TRBV6-5	TGTGCCAGCAGTTGGCGGGGGGTTAACAATGAGCAGTTCTTC	CASSWRGVNNEQFF
.	.	TRBJ2-7	TRBV5-1	TGCGCCAGCAGCCCGTTCAGTAGCGGCGAGCAGTACTTC	CASSPFSSGEQYF
.	TRBD1	TRBJ2-5	TRBV5-1	TGCGCCAGCAGCCCCGCCGGACAGGGAGAGACCCAGTACTTC	CASSPAGQGETQYF
.	.	TRBJ1-1	TRBV29-1	TGCAGCGCGGCCGGCAGGGGCACTGAAGCTTTCTTT	CSAAGRGTEAFF
.	TRBD2	TRBJ2-2	TRBV7-8	TGTGCCAGCAGCTTAACGGGCGGGAGTCTACACACCGGGGAGCTGTTTTTT	CASSLTGGSLHTGELFF
.	TRBD2	TRBJ2-3	TRBV6-5	TGTGCCAGCAGTTACGGGGGGGAAGCCACAGATACGCAGTATTTT	CASSYGGEATDTQYF
.	.	TRBJ1-1	TRBV19	TGTGCCAGTAGTGCGGGGAACACTGAAGCTTTCTTT	CASSAGNTEAFF
few	TRBD1	TRBJ2-2	TRBV2	TGTGCCAGCACGGGACAGGGAGGTACCGGGGAGCTGTTTTTT	CASTGQGGTGELFF
.	.	TRBJ1-4	TRBV21-1	TGTGCCAGCAGCAAAGTTCAGGACAGGGGGCCCACGAAGGAAAAACTGTTTTTT	CASSKVQDRGPTKEKLFF
.	.	TRBJ2-3	TRBV5-1	TGCGCCAGCAGCCGGAGTGGGTTACTGGCAGATACGCAGTATTTT	CASSRSGLLADTQYF
.	.	TRBJ2-1	TRBV5-1	TGCGCCAGCAGCTGGGGGGACAGCCGCCCCTACAATGAGCAGTTCTTC	CASSWGDSRPYNEQFF
few	.	TRBJ1-2	TRBV23-1	TGCGCCAGCATTCAAAGGGGAATAACTAACTATGGCTACACCTTC	CASIQRGITNYGYTF
.	.	TRBJ2-5	TRBV6-5	TGTGCCAGCTCTTCGGGAGAGACCCAGTACTTC	CASSSGETQYF